The T cell receptor (beta chain) described here comes from a study of T cell responses to AZD1222 COVID-19 vaccine. The study, taken as a whole, reports: Reports indicate that nearly half of spike-specific TCRs are directed at unmutated variant regions. Along spike, vaccine-associated CD4 TCRs were found throughout, with dominance at 160-218 and 743-854.

The assay was immunoSEQ multiplex PCR, and TCRdb's table has in-frame clones only and misses some. The repertoire holds 100,000 to 150,000 clones, with 89% as singletons. This clone was counted a few times. The antigen remains unidentified. Per germline, CDR1 SGHTA and CDR2 FQGNSA. The trim removed 5 bases at V and 4 bases at J, leaving 7 bases unmatched. The CDR3 runs to 14 residues. The J gene is TRBJ1-2, the V gene TRBV7-2; TRBD1 matches 7 bases. The receptor was derived from an adult in good health. The sample here was peripheral blood, taken on day 0 of AZD1222 vaccination. The CDR3 protein is CASSTAGTAYGYTF. The CDR3, as DNA: TGTGCCAGCAGCACTGCCGGGACAGCCTATGGCTACACCTTC.